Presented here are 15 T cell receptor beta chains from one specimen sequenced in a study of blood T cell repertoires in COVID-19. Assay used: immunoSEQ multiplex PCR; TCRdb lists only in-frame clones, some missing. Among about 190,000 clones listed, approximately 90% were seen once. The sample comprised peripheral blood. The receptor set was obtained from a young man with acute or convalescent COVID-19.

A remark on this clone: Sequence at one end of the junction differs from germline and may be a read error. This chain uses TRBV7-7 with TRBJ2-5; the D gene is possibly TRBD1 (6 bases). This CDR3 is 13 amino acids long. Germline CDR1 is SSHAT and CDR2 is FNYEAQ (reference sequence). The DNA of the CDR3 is TGTGCTAGCAGCCCCGGACAGTGGGAGACCCAGTACTTC. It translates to CASSPGQWETQYF.

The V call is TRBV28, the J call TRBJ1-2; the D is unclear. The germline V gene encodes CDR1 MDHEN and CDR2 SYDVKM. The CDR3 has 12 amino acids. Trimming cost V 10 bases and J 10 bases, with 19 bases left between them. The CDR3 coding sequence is TGTGCCACCCTCCGGGAAGCCCTTGTCTACACCTTC. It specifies CATLREALVYTF.

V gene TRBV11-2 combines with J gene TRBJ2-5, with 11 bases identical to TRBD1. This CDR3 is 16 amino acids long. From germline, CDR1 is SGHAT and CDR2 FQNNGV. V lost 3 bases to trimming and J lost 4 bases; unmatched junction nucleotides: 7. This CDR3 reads CASSFRGTGGGETQYF. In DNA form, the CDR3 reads TGTGCCAGCAGCTTTCGCGGGACAGGGGGAGGAGAGACCCAGTACTTC.

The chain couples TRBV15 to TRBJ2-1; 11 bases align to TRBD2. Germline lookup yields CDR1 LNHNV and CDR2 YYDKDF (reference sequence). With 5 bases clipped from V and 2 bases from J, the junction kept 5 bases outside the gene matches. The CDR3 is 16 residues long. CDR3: CATSARLAGPYNEQFF. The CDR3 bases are TGTGCCACCAGCGCCCGACTAGCGGGACCCTACAATGAGCAGTTCTTC.

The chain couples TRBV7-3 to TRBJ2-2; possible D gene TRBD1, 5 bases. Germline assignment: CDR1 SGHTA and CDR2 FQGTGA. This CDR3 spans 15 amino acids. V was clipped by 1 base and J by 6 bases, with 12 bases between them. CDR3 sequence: CASSLRQGGAGELFF. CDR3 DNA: TGTGCCAGCAGCTTAAGGCAGGGCGGTGCCGGGGAGCTGTTTTTT.

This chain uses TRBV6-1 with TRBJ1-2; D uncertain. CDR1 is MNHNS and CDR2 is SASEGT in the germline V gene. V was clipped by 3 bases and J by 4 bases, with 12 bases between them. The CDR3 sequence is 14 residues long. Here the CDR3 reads CASSERELRYGYTF. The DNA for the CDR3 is TGTGCCAGCAGTGAGCGGGAGCTTCGCTATGGCTACACCTTC.

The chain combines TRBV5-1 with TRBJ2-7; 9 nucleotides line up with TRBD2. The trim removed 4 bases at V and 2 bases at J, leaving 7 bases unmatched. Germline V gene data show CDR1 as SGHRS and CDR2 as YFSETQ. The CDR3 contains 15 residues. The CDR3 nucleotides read TGCGCCAGCAGCAGCCTTAGCGGGGGTCCCTACGAGCAGTACTTC. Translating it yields CASSSLSGGPYEQYF.

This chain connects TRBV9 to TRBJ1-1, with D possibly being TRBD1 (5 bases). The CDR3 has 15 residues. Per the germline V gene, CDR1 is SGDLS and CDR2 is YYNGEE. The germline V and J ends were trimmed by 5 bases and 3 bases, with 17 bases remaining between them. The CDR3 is CASSQQAVAYTEAFF. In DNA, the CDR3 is TGTGCCAGCAGTCAACAGGCCGTTGCGTACACTGAAGCTTTCTTT.

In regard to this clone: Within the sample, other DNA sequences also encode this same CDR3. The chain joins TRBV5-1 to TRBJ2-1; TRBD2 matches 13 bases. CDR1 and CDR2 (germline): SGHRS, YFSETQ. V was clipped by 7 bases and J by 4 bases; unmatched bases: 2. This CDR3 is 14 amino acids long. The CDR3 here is CASSTSGGYNEQFF. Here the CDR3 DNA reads TGCGCCAGCTCGACTAGCGGGGGGTACAATGAGCAGTTCTTC.

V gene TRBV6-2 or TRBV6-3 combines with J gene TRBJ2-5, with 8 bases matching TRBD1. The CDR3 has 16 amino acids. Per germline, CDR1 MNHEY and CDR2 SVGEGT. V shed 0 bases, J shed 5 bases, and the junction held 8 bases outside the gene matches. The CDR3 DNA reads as TGTGCCAGCAGTTACTCAGCCCAGGGGGCGAGGGAGACCCAGTACTTC. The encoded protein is CASSYSAQGARETQYF.

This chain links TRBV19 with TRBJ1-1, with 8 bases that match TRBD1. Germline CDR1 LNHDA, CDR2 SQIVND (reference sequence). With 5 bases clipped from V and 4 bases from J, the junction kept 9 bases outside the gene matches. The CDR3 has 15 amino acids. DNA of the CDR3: TGTGCCAGTAGTGTCCCCAGGACAGGGAGCACTGAAGCTTTCTTT. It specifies CASSVPRTGSTEAFF.

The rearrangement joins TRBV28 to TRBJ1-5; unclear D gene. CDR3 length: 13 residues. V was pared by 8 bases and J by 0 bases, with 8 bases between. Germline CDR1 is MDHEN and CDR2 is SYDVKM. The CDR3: CASLDRSNQPQHF. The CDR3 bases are TGTGCCAGCCTAGATCGTAGCAATCAGCCCCAGCATTTT.

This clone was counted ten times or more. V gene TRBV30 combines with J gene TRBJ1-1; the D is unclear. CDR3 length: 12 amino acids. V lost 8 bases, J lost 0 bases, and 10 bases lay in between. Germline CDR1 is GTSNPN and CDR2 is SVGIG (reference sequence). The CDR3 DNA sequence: TGTGCCGTGGGGAGGATGAACACTGAAGCTTTCTTT. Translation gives CAVGRMNTEAFF.

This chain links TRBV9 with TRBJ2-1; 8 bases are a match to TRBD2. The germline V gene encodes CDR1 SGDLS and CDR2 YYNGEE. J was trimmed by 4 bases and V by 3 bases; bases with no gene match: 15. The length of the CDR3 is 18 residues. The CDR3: CASSAHYRSGGLYNEQFF. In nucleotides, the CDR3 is TGTGCCAGCAGCGCCCACTATAGAAGCGGGGGACTTTACAATGAGCAGTTCTTC. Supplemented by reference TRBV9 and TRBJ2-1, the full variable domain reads DSGVTQTPKHLITATGQRVTLRCSPRSGDLSVYWYQQSLDQGLQFLIQYYNGEERAKGNILERFSAQQFPDLHSELNLSSLELGDSALYFCASSAHYRSGGLYNEQFFGPGTRLTVL.

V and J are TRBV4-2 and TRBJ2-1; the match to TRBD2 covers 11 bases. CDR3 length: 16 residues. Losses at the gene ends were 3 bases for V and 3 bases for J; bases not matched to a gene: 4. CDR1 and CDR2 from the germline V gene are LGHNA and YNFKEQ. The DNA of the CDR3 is TGTGCCAGCAGCCAGCAAACTAGCGGGAGCTACAATGAGCAGTTCTTC. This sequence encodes CASSQQTSGSYNEQFF.